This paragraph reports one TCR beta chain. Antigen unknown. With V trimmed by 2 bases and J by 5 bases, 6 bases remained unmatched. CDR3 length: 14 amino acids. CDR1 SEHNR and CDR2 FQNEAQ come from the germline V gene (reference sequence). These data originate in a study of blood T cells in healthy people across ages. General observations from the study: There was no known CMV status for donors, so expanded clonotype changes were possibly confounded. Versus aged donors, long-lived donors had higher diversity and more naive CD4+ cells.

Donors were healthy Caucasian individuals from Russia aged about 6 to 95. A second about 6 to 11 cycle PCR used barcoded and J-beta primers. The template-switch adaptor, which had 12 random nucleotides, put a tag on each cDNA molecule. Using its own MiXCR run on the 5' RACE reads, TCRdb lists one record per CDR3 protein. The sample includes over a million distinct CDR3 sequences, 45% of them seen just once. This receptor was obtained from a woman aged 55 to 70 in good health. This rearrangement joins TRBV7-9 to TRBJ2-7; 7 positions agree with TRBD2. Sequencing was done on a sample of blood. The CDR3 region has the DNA TGTGCCAGCAGCTTACAAGCGGGAATGGACGAGCAGTACTTC. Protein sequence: CASSLQAGMDEQYF.